The clone carrying this T cell receptor (beta chain) turned up a few times. The antigen is unknown. These data originate in a study of blood T cells in healthy people across ages. Per sample, at least 5.5 micrograms of total RNA were extracted. Sample-barcoded 5' priming and a J-beta primer mix drove a second PCR of about 7 to 12 cycles. Sequencing of every sample gave 2.5 million or more CDR3-containing paired-end reads. TCRdb ran MiXCR on the 5' RACE reads and lists one entry per CDR3 protein. Here the sample spans about 680,000 distinct CDR3 sequences, more than 40% being singletons. Study observations and caveats: Estimates of total diversity, which came from one million sequenced T cells, were considered to be underestimates. Not knowing donor CMV status may have confounded expanded clonotype changes.

Trimming removed 3 bases at V and 0 bases at J, with 18 bases between. The CDR3 runs to 17 residues. CDR1 is LGHNA, CDR2 YSLEER, per germline. The TCR originated in a woman aged 55-75 years in good health. The rearrangement links TRBV4-3 to TRBJ2-7; D might be TRBD2 (5 bases). The sample was blood. As DNA, the CDR3 is TGCGCCAGCAGCCAGTCCTCCAGCGGCGGAAGCTCCTACGAGCAGTACTTC. This gives the protein CASSQSSSGGSSYEQYF.